This record concerns one T cell receptor (beta chain) sequence. Its antigen is unknown. Stated treatment: about 20 received Ad26.COV2.S at low or high dose, single or two shots; 5 received placebo; per-sample allocation not given. Sampling was done on day 63 after the first vaccine or placebo injection. The protocol was immunoSEQ multiplex PCR, while the TCRdb copy is restricted to in-frame clones and leaves out a portion. This sample has about 400,000 clones, with approximately 91% found just once. The data originate from a study of Ad26.COV2.S vaccination and SARS-CoV-2 variants. Study summary: Donor was assigned to the Ad26.COV2.S arm of trial COV1001. Participants got Ad26.COV2.S intramuscularly, once or twice 56 days apart.

CDR1 and CDR2 (germline): SGHRS, YFSETQ. The CDR3 contains 16 residues. Trimming shortened V by 5 bases and J by 0 bases, and 15 bases separated the two germline ends. General study findings and limits: Vaccinated individuals (as opposed to placebo recipients) had higher spike-specific TCR breadth.

This clonotype originated in a person aged 18-60 years who received the Ad26.COV2.S COVID-19 vaccine or a placebo. The chain couples TRBV5-1 to TRBJ1-3; D uncertain. Specimen: peripheral blood, collected in a trial of Ad26.COV2.S vaccine versus placebo. CDR3 nucleotides: TGCGCCAGCAGTCTGGGAGGAGACGACTCTGGAAACACCATATATTTT. Encoded protein: CASSLGGDDSGNTIYF.